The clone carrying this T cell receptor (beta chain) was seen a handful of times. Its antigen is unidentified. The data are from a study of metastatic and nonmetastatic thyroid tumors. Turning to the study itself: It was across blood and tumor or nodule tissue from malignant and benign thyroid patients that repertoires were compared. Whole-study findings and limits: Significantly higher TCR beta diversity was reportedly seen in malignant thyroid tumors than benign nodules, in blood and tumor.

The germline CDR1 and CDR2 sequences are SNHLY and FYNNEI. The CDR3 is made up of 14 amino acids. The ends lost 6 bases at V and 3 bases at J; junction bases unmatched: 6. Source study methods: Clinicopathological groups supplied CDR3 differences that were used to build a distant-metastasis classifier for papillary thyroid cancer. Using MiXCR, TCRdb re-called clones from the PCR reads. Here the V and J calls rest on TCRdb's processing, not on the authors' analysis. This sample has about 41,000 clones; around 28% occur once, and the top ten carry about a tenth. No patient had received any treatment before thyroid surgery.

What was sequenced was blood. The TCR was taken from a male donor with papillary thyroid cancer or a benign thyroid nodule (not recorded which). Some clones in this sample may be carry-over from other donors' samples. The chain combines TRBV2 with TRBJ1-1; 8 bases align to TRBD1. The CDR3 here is CASSKDRDHTEAFF. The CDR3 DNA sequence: TGTGCCAGCAGCAAGGACAGGGACCACACTGAAGCTTTCTTT.